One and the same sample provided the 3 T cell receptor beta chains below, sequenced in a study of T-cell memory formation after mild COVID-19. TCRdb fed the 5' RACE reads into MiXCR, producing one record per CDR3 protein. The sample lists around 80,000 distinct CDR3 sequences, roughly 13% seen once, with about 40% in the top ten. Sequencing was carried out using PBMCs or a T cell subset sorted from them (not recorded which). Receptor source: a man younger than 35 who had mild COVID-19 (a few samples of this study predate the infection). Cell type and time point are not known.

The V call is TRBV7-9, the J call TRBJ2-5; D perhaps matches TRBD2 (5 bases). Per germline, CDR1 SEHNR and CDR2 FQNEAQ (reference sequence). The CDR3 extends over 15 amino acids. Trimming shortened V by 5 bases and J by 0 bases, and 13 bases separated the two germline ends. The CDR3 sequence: CASSARSSYQETQYF. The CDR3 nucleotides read TGTGCCAGCAGCGCCCGATCTAGCTACCAAGAGACCCAGTACTTC.

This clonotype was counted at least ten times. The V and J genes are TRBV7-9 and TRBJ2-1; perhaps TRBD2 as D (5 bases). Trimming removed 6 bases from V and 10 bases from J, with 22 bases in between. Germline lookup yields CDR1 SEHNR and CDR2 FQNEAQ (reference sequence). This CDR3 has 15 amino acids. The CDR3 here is CASSLPAWESLEQFF. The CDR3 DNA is TGTGCCAGCAGTCTCCCGGCGTGGGAGTCGCTAGAGCAGTTCTTC.

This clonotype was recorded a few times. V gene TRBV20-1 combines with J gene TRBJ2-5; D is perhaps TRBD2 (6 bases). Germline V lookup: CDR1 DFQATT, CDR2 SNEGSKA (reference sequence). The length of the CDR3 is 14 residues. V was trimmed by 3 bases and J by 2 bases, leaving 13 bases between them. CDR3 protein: CSARSGSPQETQYF. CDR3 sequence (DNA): TGCAGTGCTAGGTCCGGGAGTCCACAAGAGACCCAGTACTTC.